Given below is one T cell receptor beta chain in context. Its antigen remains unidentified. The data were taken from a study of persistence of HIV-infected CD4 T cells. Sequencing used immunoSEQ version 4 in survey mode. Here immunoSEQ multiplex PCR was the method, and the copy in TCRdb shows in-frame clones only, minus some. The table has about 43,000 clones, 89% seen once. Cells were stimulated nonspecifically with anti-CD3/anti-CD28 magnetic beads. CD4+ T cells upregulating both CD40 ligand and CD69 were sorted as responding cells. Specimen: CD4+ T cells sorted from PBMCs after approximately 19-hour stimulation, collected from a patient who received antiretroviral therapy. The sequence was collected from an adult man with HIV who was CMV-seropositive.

CDR3 amino acids: CASSLGTGLGTEAFF. DNA of the CDR3: TGTGCCAGCAGCCTCGGGACGGGTCTTGGGACTGAAGCTTTCTTT. The chain is built from TRBV4-2 and TRBJ1-1; possible D gene TRBD1, 5 bases. Trimming removed 4 bases from V and 5 bases from J, with 17 bases in between. Germline loops: CDR1 LGHNA, CDR2 YNFKEQ. There are 15 residues in the CDR3.